Presented here are 25 T cell receptor beta chains from one specimen sequenced in a study of T cells after yellow fever vaccination. TCRdb redid the calling of the 5' RACE reads with MiXCR, one entry per CDR3 protein. The sample shows approximately 550,000 distinct CDR3 sequences, 13% of them seen only once. The source was PBMCs, collected on the day of the yellow fever booster vaccination. Source of these receptors: a man under 40 who received the YFV17D yellow fever vaccine.

The rearrangement links TRBV5-1 to TRBJ1-5; 10 nucleotides align to TRBD1. Trimming took 5 bases from V and 7 from J; bases not matched to a gene: 6. The CDR3 has 14 residues. Germline CDR1 reads SGHRS; CDR2 reads YFSETQ. The CDR3 protein is CASSNGTGVQPQHF. DNA of the CDR3: TGCGCCAGCAGTAACGGGACAGGGGTACAGCCCCAGCATTTT.

This clonotype has more than one count but fewer than ten. The chain combines TRBV20-1 with TRBJ2-1; 9 bases agree with TRBD2. The V segment lost 5 bases and the J segment 4 bases; nucleotides outside the gene matches: 15. There are 17 residues in the CDR3. Germline V lookup: CDR1 DFQATT, CDR2 SNEGSKA (reference sequence). This chain's CDR3 is CSARPAGGRDQYNEQFF. The CDR3 DNA sequence: TGCAGTGCTCGCCCAGCGGGAGGACGGGACCAATACAATGAGCAGTTCTTC.

The chain joins TRBV19 to TRBJ2-1; 9 bases align to TRBD1. V was clipped by 3 bases and J by 7 bases; unmatched bases: 4. This CDR3 region has 14 residues. Germline V gives CDR1 LNHDA, CDR2 SQIVND (reference sequence). The CDR3 sequence: CASSIRTGVNEQFF. The CDR3 nucleotides read TGTGCCAGTAGTATCCGGACAGGGGTTAATGAGCAGTTCTTC. Supplemented by reference TRBV19 and TRBJ2-1, the full variable domain reads DGGITQSPKYLFRKEGQNVTLSCEQNLNHDAMYWYRQDPGQGLRLIYYSQIVNDFQKGDIAEGYSVSREKKESFPLTVTSAQKNPTAFYLCASSIRTGVNEQFFGPGTRLTVL.

This clonotype was seen more than once but under ten times. The chain recombines TRBV6-5 with TRBJ1-3; no reliable D call. This CDR3 spans 14 amino acids. The V gene lost 2 bases and the J gene lost 0 bases, with 5 bases spanning the gap. In germline, CDR1 is MNHEY, CDR2 SVGAGI. The CDR3 is CASSYADSGNTIYF. The CDR3 coding sequence is TGTGCCAGCAGTTACGCAGACTCTGGAAACACCATATATTTT.

This clonotype was detected ten times or more. This chain joins TRBV7-9 and TRBJ2-7; possibly TRBD1 for D (6 bases). The CDR3 has 15 residues. Germline lookup yields CDR1 SEHNR and CDR2 FQNEAQ (reference sequence). V was pared by 5 bases and J by 3 bases, with 17 bases between. CDR3 residues: CASSRGGKGSYEQYF. The CDR3 nucleotides are TGTGCCAGCAGCAGAGGGGGAAAAGGGAGCTACGAGCAGTACTTC.

This clonotype was seen only a few times. The chain recombines TRBV6-2 or TRBV6-3 with TRBJ2-5; a weak D match, TRBD1 (5 bases). V was shortened by 6 bases and J by 1 base, with 9 bases between the two germline ends. This CDR3 region has 13 residues. The germline V gene has CDR1 MNHEY and CDR2 SVGEGT. This CDR3 is CASRSDSQETQYF. The CDR3 nucleotides read TGTGCCAGCAGATCCGACAGCCAAGAGACCCAGTACTTC.

This clonotype was detected only a few times. The chain is built from TRBV12-3 or TRBV12-4 and TRBJ2-3; D may match TRBD1 or TRBD2 (6 bases each). V was cut by 10 bases and J by 0 bases, with 20 bases left in between. This CDR3 has 16 residues. CDR3 in DNA: TGTGCCATAACTCCTAGGAGGGGGGTGAGCACAGATACGCAGTATTTT. Its protein is CAITPRRGVSTDTQYF.

This chain links TRBV20-1 with TRBJ2-7; 9 bases map to TRBD1. The germline gives CDR1 DFQATT, CDR2 SNEGSKA (reference sequence). This CDR3 has 13 residues. V was clipped by 4 bases and J by 3 bases; unmatched bases: 4. The DNA of the CDR3 is TGCAGTGCTAAGCCGGGACAGGGCTACGAGCAGTACTTC. Translating gives CSAKPGQGYEQYF.

The V and J genes are TRBV20-1 and TRBJ2-1; no clear D. The V end lost 7 bases, the J end lost 4 bases, and 14 bases lay between the germline ends. CDR3 length: 13 residues. Per germline, CDR1 DFQATT and CDR2 SNEGSKA (reference sequence). As DNA, the CDR3 is TGCAGTGGTGGGCCTAGTTCTTACAATGAGCAGTTCTTC. Translation: CSGGPSSYNEQFF.

This chain uses TRBV7-2 with TRBJ2-5, with TRBD2 as a possible D gene (5 bases). The CDR3 is 13 residues long. Germline CDR1 and CDR2: SGHTA and FQGNSA. V shed 5 bases and J shed 6 bases, with 13 bases lying between them. This CDR3 reads CASSPGVGKTQYF. The CDR3 coding sequence is TGTGCCAGCAGCCCCGGGGTCGGGAAGACCCAGTACTTC. Supplemented by reference TRBV7-2 and TRBJ2-5, the full variable domain reads GAGVSQSPSNKVTEKGKDVELRCDPISGHTALYWYRQSLGQGLEFLIYFQGNSAPDKSGLPSDRFSAERTGGSVSTLTIQRTQQEDSAVYLCASSPGVGKTQYFGPGTRLLVL.

The chain couples TRBV10-3 to TRBJ2-7; no clear D. Between the trimmed V and J ends, which lost 2 bases and 4 bases, there was a span of 6 bases. Per germline, CDR1 ENHRY and CDR2 SYGVKD. This CDR3 has 12 residues. The CDR3 is CAISEVDYEQYF. In DNA, the CDR3 is TGTGCCATCAGTGAGGTCGATTACGAGCAGTACTTC.

This clonotype was observed a few times. The chain has TRBV5-1 and TRBJ2-4, with 9 bases matching TRBD1. V was pared by 0 bases and J by 1 base, with 11 bases of the junction left unmatched. Germline loops: CDR1 SGHRS, CDR2 YFSETQ. The CDR3 loop spans 19 amino acids. The CDR3 spells CASSLGLNRDRVAKNIQYF. The CDR3 DNA follows: TGCGCCAGCAGCTTGGGCCTCAACCGGGACAGGGTTGCCAAAAACATTCAGTACTTC.

This clonotype was counted between two and nine times. The rearrangement links TRBV19 to TRBJ2-1; D unresolved. Germline CDR1 reads LNHDA; CDR2 reads SQIVND (reference sequence). This CDR3 is 13 amino acids long. V gave up 1 base and J gave up 6 bases, with 7 bases separating them. CDR3: CASSIVAFNEQFF. CDR3 DNA: TGTGCCAGTAGTATAGTGGCGTTCAATGAGCAGTTCTTC. Variable domain in full (rest from reference TRBV19 and TRBJ2-1): DGGITQSPKYLFRKEGQNVTLSCEQNLNHDAMYWYRQDPGQGLRLIYYSQIVNDFQKGDIAEGYSVSREKKESFPLTVTSAQKNPTAFYLCASSIVAFNEQFFGPGTRLTVL.

The rearrangement joins TRBV5-1 to TRBJ2-1, with D perhaps matching TRBD1 (5 bases). Trimming took 0 bases from V and 3 from J, leaving 16 bases between them. CDR1 and CDR2 from the germline V gene are SGHRS and YFSETQ. The CDR3 covers 17 residues. The CDR3 reads CASSLGGYYTLYNEQFF. The CDR3 coding sequence is TGCGCCAGCAGCTTGGGGGGCTACTATACTCTCTACAATGAGCAGTTCTTC.

This clonotype was counted between two and nine times. The CDR3 region is CASSWVSREQFF. The CDR3 DNA reads as TGTGCCAGCAGTTGGGTCAGCCGGGAGCAGTTCTTC. The J gene is TRBJ2-1, the V gene TRBV6-2 or TRBV6-3; no reliable D call. V was cut by 4 bases and J by 10 bases, with 11 bases left in between. The CDR3 runs to 12 residues. The germline CDR1 and CDR2 sequences are MNHEY and SVGEGT.

The V and J genes are TRBV5-1 and TRBJ2-3; D may be TRBD2 (5 bases). CDR1 and CDR2 (germline): SGHRS, YFSETQ. V lost 7 bases to trimming and J lost 5 bases, with 11 bases between them. The CDR3 runs to 12 residues. CDR3 nucleotides: TGCGCCAGCGCCCCTGAGGGAGATACGCAGTATTTT. It translates to CASAPEGDTQYF.

This clonotype was detected a few times. J is TRBJ1-4 and V is TRBV19; D is ambiguous. The CDR3 runs 13 residues. Germline-derived CDR1 and CDR2 are LNHDA and SQIVND (reference sequence). V lost 7 bases, J lost 8 bases, and 14 bases lay in between. The CDR3, as DNA: TGTGCCAGTAATGCCAGAGGTTTCGAAAAACTGTTTTTT. Translation gives CASNARGFEKLFF.

This chain joins TRBV5-1 and TRBJ2-3; 8 nucleotides agree with TRBD1. The CDR3 runs to 15 residues. V dropped 5 bases and J dropped 5; count of bases not matched to a gene: 10. The V gene's germline CDR1 is SGHRS and CDR2 YFSETQ. CDR3 nucleotides: TGCGCCAGCAGTCAACCGGGACAGGAGGGAGATACGCAGTATTTT. It encodes CASSQPGQEGDTQYF.

This clonotype came up a few times. CDR3 loop: CASSQRGEAYEQYF. The CDR3 nucleotides are TGCGCCAGCAGCCAGCGGGGGGAAGCCTACGAGCAGTACTTC. This chain links TRBV5-1 with TRBJ2-7; TRBD2 aligns across 9 bases. Germline V gene sequence: CDR1 SGHRS, CDR2 YFSETQ. V lost 4 bases, J lost 2 bases, and 4 bases stayed unmatched. The CDR3 contains 14 residues.

The DNA of the CDR3 is TGTGCCAGTAGTCGGGAGACAAACTATGGCTACACCTTC. It yields the protein CASSRETNYGYTF. J is TRBJ1-2 and V is TRBV19; D ambiguous. Germline V CDR1 and CDR2: LNHDA, SQIVND (reference sequence). The CDR3 is 13 residues long. Trimming stripped 5 bases from V and 2 bases from J, with 9 bases between.

This clonotype turned up a few times. V is TRBV25-1 and J is TRBJ2-7; D unresolved. The germline gives CDR1 MGHDK, CDR2 SYGVNS. There are 13 residues in the CDR3. Trimming left V 6 bases short and J 4 bases short, with 13 bases between. Here the CDR3 reads CASSRYSLYEQYF. CDR3 nucleotides: TGTGCCAGCAGCCGCTACAGTTTGTACGAGCAGTACTTC.

The chain links TRBV9 to TRBJ1-1; the match to TRBD1 covers 9 bases. V shed 3 bases, J shed 7 bases, and the junction held 1 base outside the gene matches. Germline CDR1 is SGDLS and CDR2 is YYNGEE. The CDR3 extends over 12 amino acids. This CDR3 reads CASSEGQGEAFF. CDR3 DNA sequence: TGTGCCAGCAGCGAGGGACAGGGTGAAGCTTTCTTT.

The rearrangement links TRBV20-1 to TRBJ2-1; tentative D call: TRBD2 (5 bases). Trimming shortened V by 5 bases and J by 7 bases, and 12 bases separated the two germline ends. CDR3 length: 12 amino acids. The V gene's germline CDR1 is DFQATT and CDR2 SNEGSKA (reference sequence). The CDR3 is CSAHQPGNEQFF. The CDR3 nucleotides are TGCAGTGCTCACCAGCCGGGAAATGAGCAGTTCTTC.

The sample holds a few counts of this clonotype. The chain carries TRBV18 and TRBJ2-7, with TRBD2 as a possible D gene (6 bases). This CDR3 region has 12 residues. Trimming shortened V by 6 bases and J by 4 bases, and 10 bases separated the two germline ends. Germline values: CDR1 KGHSH, CDR2 LQKENI. DNA of the CDR3: TGTGCCAGCTCGGATGCGGGGTACGAGCAGTACTTC. Its translation: CASSDAGYEQYF.

This sequence joins TRBV11-2 and TRBJ2-2; D perhaps matches TRBD1 (5 bases). V was clipped by 1 base and J by 12 bases, with 6 bases between them. The germline V gene encodes CDR1 SGHAT and CDR2 FQNNGV. The CDR3 totals 11 residues. CDR3 DNA sequence: TGTGCCAGCAGCTTAGCAGGGAAGCTGTTTTTT. Residues: CASSLAGKLFF.